This entry is about one T cell receptor (beta chain). Its specificity is unknown. These data come from a study of blood T cells in healthy people across ages. Overall study: Template switching retrieved approximately one barcoded beta molecule for each two T cells. Findings of the study overall: Whereas aged donors had fewer naive CD4+ cells, long-lived donors had more of them and higher diversity.

It was with a sample-barcoded 5' primer and a J-beta primer mix that a second PCR of about 6 to 11 cycles was run. TCRdb fed the 5' RACE reads into MiXCR, producing one record per CDR3 protein. This sample has fewer than 700,000 distinct CDR3 sequences; around half occur once, and the top ten carry 20% to 25%. The CDR3 contains 14 residues. CDR1 and CDR2 (germline): SGHRS, YFSETQ. The germline V and J ends were trimmed by 5 bases and 0 bases, with 10 bases remaining between them. This TCR came from a man older than 75 in good health. The chain joins TRBV5-1 to TRBJ2-3; possible D gene TRBD2, 5 bases. The source material was blood. This chain's CDR3 is CASSLDSSTDTQYF. The CDR3 DNA is TGCGCCAGCAGTCTGGACTCTAGCACAGATACGCAGTATTTT.